Listed here are 17 T cell receptor beta chains from one sample, sequenced in a study of blood T cell repertoires in COVID-19. Profiled with immunoSEQ multiplex PCR; TCRdb holds only in-frame clones, not every one. The top ten hold approximately 8.1% of the sample, which has nearly 200,000 clones, 70% to 90% seen once. Source material: PBMCs or T cells enriched from blood (not recorded which). The origin of the receptors is a woman aged 18-30 years who had recovered from COVID-19.

This chain joins TRBV6-1 and TRBJ2-7; TRBD2 matches 11 bases. After removal of 3 bases from V and 2 bases from J, the junction contained 6 bases not matched to a gene. Germline CDR1 reads MNHNS; CDR2 reads SASEGT. CDR3 length: 16 residues. Here the CDR3 reads CASSDKLAGVAYEQYF. The CDR3, as DNA: TGTGCCAGCAGTGATAAACTAGCGGGGGTGGCCTACGAGCAGTACTTC.

About this clone itself: Other DNA sequences of this sample code for an identical CDR3. This rearrangement joins TRBV30 to TRBJ1-6; D remains unclear. There are 13 residues in the CDR3. Trimming left V 0 bases short and J 5 bases short, with 5 bases between. The germline V gene has CDR1 GTSNPN and CDR2 SVGIG (reference sequence). In nucleotides, the CDR3 is TGTGCCTGGAGTGTCCAGAATAATTCACCCCTCCACTTT. It is translated as CAWSVQNNSPLHF.

The genes are TRBV29-1 and TRBJ1-1; 10 bases match TRBD1. The CDR3 is 13 residues long. Germline trimming cut 5 bases from V and 5 bases from J; bases unmatched to any gene: 5. Germline values: CDR1 SQVTM, CDR2 ANQGSEA. This chain's CDR3 is CSVSDRGLTEAFF. Written as DNA, the CDR3 is TGCAGCGTTTCTGACAGGGGGCTAACTGAAGCTTTCTTT.

The J gene is TRBJ2-2, the V gene TRBV2, with 8 nucleotides matching TRBD1. The CDR3 runs 16 residues. The V and J ends lost 0 bases and 7 bases, in that order; junction bases with no gene match: 7. Germline CDR1 is SNHLY and CDR2 is FYNNEI. The CDR3 loop is CASSEAVRGLSGELFF. The CDR3 DNA is TGTGCCAGCAGTGAAGCCGTCAGGGGGCTGAGCGGGGAGCTGTTTTTT.

J is TRBJ1-1 and V is TRBV28; unclear D gene. Per germline, CDR1 MDHEN and CDR2 SYDVKM. The CDR3 extends over 11 amino acids. V lost 6 bases, J lost 4 bases, and 6 bases lay in between. The CDR3 bases are TGTGCCAGCAGCGGGTTCACTGAAGCTTTCTTT. It yields the protein CASSGFTEAFF.

CDR3 loop: CAEGQEKKGVGKLFF. In DNA form, the CDR3 reads TGTGCCGAAGGACAGGAGAAGAAGGGTGTCGGGAAACTGTTTTTT. The genes are TRBV21-1 and TRBJ1-4; no DNA check was done on the table's D call, TRBD1. TRBV21-1 is a recognized pseudogene. This CDR3 spans 15 amino acids.

The chain links TRBV28 to TRBJ1-1, with no clear D. Per the germline V gene, CDR1 is MDHEN and CDR2 is SYDVKM. Trimming removed 2 bases from V and 4 bases from J, with 8 bases in between. The CDR3 sequence is 13 residues long. The CDR3 DNA is TGTGCCAGCAGTTTAACGTGGGCCACTGAAGCTTTCTTT. Translated: CASSLTWATEAFF.

V usage is TRBV27 and J usage is TRBJ1-1; D gene unclear. Germline V gene data show CDR1 as MNHEY and CDR2 as SMNVEV (reference sequence). CDR3 length: 14 amino acids. V was pared by 2 bases and J by 5 bases, with 12 bases between. CDR3 region: CASSLGLRRTEAFF. The CDR3 DNA follows: TGTGCCAGCAGTTTAGGACTGCGACGGACTGAAGCTTTCTTT.

V and J are TRBV18 and TRBJ1-4, with 7 bases matching TRBD1. This CDR3 spans 19 amino acids. In germline, CDR1 is KGHSH, CDR2 LQKENI. Trimming cost V 3 bases and J 4 bases; bases outside gene matches: 17. The DNA of the CDR3 is TGTGCCAGCTCACCTTTTTCGACAGGGTCAGGATCTGGTAATGAAAAACTGTTTTTT. It encodes CASSPFSTGSGSGNEKLFF.

This chain connects TRBV6-5 to TRBJ1-6; 7 bases align to TRBD1. The germline V gene encodes CDR1 MNHEY and CDR2 SVGAGI. CDR3 length: 15 amino acids. Unmatched junction bases numbered 6, after V lost 3 bases and J lost 7 bases. The CDR3 reads CASSYSDRANSPLHF. Here the CDR3 DNA reads TGTGCCAGCAGTTATTCCGACAGGGCCAATTCACCCCTCCACTTT.

There are a few counts of this clone. The V gene is TRBV11-2, the J gene TRBJ2-5, with 7 bases matching TRBD2. The CDR3 length is 15 residues. Germline V gene sequence: CDR1 SGHAT, CDR2 FQNNGV. J was trimmed by 4 bases and V by 5 bases; bases with no gene match: 10. This chain's CDR3 is CASSTAGGRVETQYF. The DNA for the CDR3 is TGTGCCAGCAGCACAGCTGGGGGGAGGGTAGAGACCCAGTACTTC.

V gene TRBV5-1 combines with J gene TRBJ1-1; D is possibly TRBD1 (6 bases). Germline CDR1 is SGHRS and CDR2 is YFSETQ. V lost 2 bases to trimming and J lost 1 base, with 12 bases between them. This CDR3 has 15 residues. The CDR3 spells CASSFIGTKNTEAFF. CDR3 DNA sequence: TGCGCCAGCAGCTTTATCGGGACAAAGAACACTGAAGCTTTCTTT.

This clone was seen at least ten times. The rearrangement uses TRBV7-9 and TRBJ1-5; TRBD1 matches at 12 bases. The ends lost 1 base at V and 4 bases at J; junction bases unmatched: 8. Germline CDR1 SEHNR, CDR2 FQNEAQ (reference sequence). This CDR3 has 18 amino acids. In DNA form, the CDR3 reads TGTGCCAGCAGCTTAGGGCTTGGGACAGGGGGCTGGAATCAGCCCCAGCATTTT. It encodes CASSLGLGTGGWNQPQHF.

This chain connects TRBV29-1 to TRBJ1-3; weak D call: TRBD1 (5 bases). Trimming cost V 4 bases and J 0 bases, with 7 bases left between them. The CDR3 is made up of 13 amino acids. Germline assignment: CDR1 SQVTM and CDR2 ANQGSEA. In DNA, the CDR3 is TGCAGCGTTGCAGGGTTCTCTGGAAACACCATATATTTT. Translation: CSVAGFSGNTIYF. Using reference TRBV29-1 and TRBJ1-3 for the parts outside the CDR3, the full variable domain is SAVISQKPSRDICQRGTSLTIQCQVDSQVTMMFWYRQQPGQSLTLIATANQGSEATYESGFVIDKFPISRPNLTFSTLTVSNMSPEDSSIYLCSVAGFSGNTIYFGEGSWLTVV.

V is TRBV7-9 and J is TRBJ1-1, with D unclear. Germline V gene lookup returns CDR1 SEHNR and CDR2 FQNEAQ (reference sequence). The CDR3 runs to 13 residues. With 7 bases removed from V and 3 bases from J, the gap between germline ends came to 12 bases. CDR3 sequence reads: CASTDSVYTEAFF. DNA for the CDR3: TGTGCCAGCACCGACTCAGTTTACACTGAAGCTTTCTTT.

J is TRBJ1-2 and V is TRBV28; tentative D call: TRBD1 (5 bases). This CDR3 region has 14 residues. V dropped 6 bases and J dropped 8 bases, with 19 bases sitting between them. Germline CDR1 is MDHEN and CDR2 is SYDVKM. In nucleotides, the CDR3 is TGTGCCAGCAGCCGCTTGGACAATCTGAAAGGCTACACCTTC. Its protein is CASSRLDNLKGYTF.

This chain joins TRBV7-6 and TRBJ1-3; D is undetermined. CDR3 length: 11 residues. Trimming left V 5 bases short and J 4 bases short, with 3 bases between. Per germline, CDR1 SGHVS and CDR2 FNYEAQ. The CDR3 is CASSLGNTIYF. CDR3 nucleotide sequence: TGTGCCAGCAGCCTAGGAAACACCATATATTTT.